These 9 T cell receptor beta chains were all obtained from the same sample, sequenced in a study of naive and memory T cell subsets (dated by TCRdb to 2015 to 2018). Libraries were constructed by UMI-ligation and nested PCR. TCRdb names Illumina MiSeq as the instrument used. The beta constant-region primer was an equimolar mix of two oligonucleotides covering both TRBC1 and TRBC2. TCRdb reprocessed the public reads (quality trimming at Q25 with fastp, clone calling with MiXCR) and kept in-frame beta chains. Rows are combined by CDR3 protein, so each entry shows the most common genes and DNA. This sample gives 81,000 or so distinct CDR3 sequences in total; about 7% of them show up just once. The biggest ten clones account for over 1.5% of the sample. Source material: central memory CD4+ T cells from blood. The cell subset or site label, as the study defines it: central memory, CD45RA- CD27+. These receptors all come from a human donor in good health.

Ten or more counts support this clonotype. The CDR3 bases are TGTGCCAGCAGTGCACAGTGGGGCAATCAGCCCCAGCATTTT. Encoded protein: CASSAQWGNQPQHF. This chain connects TRBV6-1 to TRBJ1-5, with D unclear. Trimming stripped 4 bases from V and 2 bases from J, with 9 bases between. This CDR3 region has 14 residues. Germline V CDR1 and CDR2: MNHNS, SASEGT.

This clonotype occurred a few times. The chain uses TRBV9 and TRBJ2-3, with TRBD2 identical over 10 bases. The length of the CDR3 is 16 residues. After removal of 4 bases from V and 3 bases from J, the junction contained 8 bases not matched to a gene. The V gene's germline CDR1 is SGDLS and CDR2 YYNGEE. For the CDR3, the DNA is TGTGCCAGCAGCTCTACCGGGACTAGCGTTACAGATACGCAGTATTTT. Amino acids: CASSSTGTSVTDTQYF.

This clonotype appeared many times. The rearrangement joins TRBV15 to TRBJ1-1; 11 positions agree with TRBD1. This CDR3 comprises 15 residues. The V and J ends lost 6 bases and 5 bases, in that order; junction bases with no gene match: 8. The germline V gene encodes CDR1 LNHNV and CDR2 YYDKDF (reference sequence). The CDR3 DNA follows: TGTGCCACCAGTCCCGGGACAGGGGGTTTGACTGAAGCTTTCTTT. Amino acids: CATSPGTGGLTEAFF. The variable domain in full, completed from reference TRBV15 and TRBJ1-1, reads DAMVIQNPRYQVTQFGKPVTLSCSQTLNHNVMYWYQQKSSQAPKLLFHYYDKDFNNEADTPDNFQSRRPNTSFCFLDIRSPGLGDTAMYLCATSPGTGGLTEAFFGQGTRLTVV.

This clonotype was recorded a few times. This chain uses TRBV7-2 with TRBJ2-3; 11 nucleotides line up with TRBD2. J was trimmed by 2 bases and V by 7 bases; bases with no gene match: 5. Germline loops: CDR1 SGHTA, CDR2 FQGNSA. The CDR3 is made up of 15 amino acids. CDR3 coding DNA: TGTGCCAGCACCCCTAGCGGGGGGCCCACAGATACGCAGTATTTT. Protein product: CASTPSGGPTDTQYF.

This clonotype was counted at least ten times. The junction does not match germline at one end; this may be a read error. The gene calls are TRBV7-8 and TRBJ1-1; 8 bases map to TRBD1. CDR1 and CDR2 (germline): SGHVS, FQNEAQ. This CDR3 has 12 amino acids. This CDR3 is CASSPRTGKSVW. The CDR3 DNA sequence: TGTGCCAGCAGCCCGCGGACAGGGAAATCCGTCTGG.

CDR3 nucleotide sequence: TGTGCCAGCAGCGAAGGGGACATCACAGATACGCAGTATTTT. Translated, it gives CASSEGDITDTQYF. The gene calls are TRBV7-8 and TRBJ2-3; D perhaps matches TRBD1 (6 bases). Per germline, CDR1 SGHVS and CDR2 FQNEAQ. V lost 5 bases, J lost 2 bases, and 11 bases lay in between. The length of the CDR3 is 14 residues.

J is TRBJ1-1 and V is TRBV11-2, with 7 bases fitting TRBD1. Germline CDR1 reads SGHAT; CDR2 reads FQNNGV. V was pared by 5 bases and J by 7 bases, with 10 bases of the junction left unmatched. The CDR3 extends over 14 amino acids. The CDR3 region is CASSQGGKLSEAFF. The CDR3 region has the DNA TGTGCCAGCAGCCAGGGGGGTAAACTTAGTGAAGCTTTCTTT.

The sample holds many counts of this clonotype. J is TRBJ1-2 and V is TRBV4-3; D may be TRBD1 (5 bases). Trimming shortened V by 1 base and J by 1 base, and 13 bases separated the two germline ends. Germline V gives CDR1 LGHNA, CDR2 YSLEER. There are 16 residues in the CDR3. DNA for the CDR3: TGCGCCAGCAGCCAAGGGGGCGGAATACTTAACTATGGCTACACCTTC. It is translated as CASSQGGGILNYGYTF.

The V gene is TRBV12-3 or TRBV12-4, the J gene TRBJ2-1, with 10 bases matching TRBD2. This CDR3 comprises 15 residues. V shed 3 bases, J shed 6 bases, and the junction held 5 bases outside the gene matches. CDR3 sequence (DNA): TGTGCCAGCAGTTTTGGACTAGCGGCAGGCAATGAGCAGTTCTTC. Residues: CASSFGLAAGNEQFF.